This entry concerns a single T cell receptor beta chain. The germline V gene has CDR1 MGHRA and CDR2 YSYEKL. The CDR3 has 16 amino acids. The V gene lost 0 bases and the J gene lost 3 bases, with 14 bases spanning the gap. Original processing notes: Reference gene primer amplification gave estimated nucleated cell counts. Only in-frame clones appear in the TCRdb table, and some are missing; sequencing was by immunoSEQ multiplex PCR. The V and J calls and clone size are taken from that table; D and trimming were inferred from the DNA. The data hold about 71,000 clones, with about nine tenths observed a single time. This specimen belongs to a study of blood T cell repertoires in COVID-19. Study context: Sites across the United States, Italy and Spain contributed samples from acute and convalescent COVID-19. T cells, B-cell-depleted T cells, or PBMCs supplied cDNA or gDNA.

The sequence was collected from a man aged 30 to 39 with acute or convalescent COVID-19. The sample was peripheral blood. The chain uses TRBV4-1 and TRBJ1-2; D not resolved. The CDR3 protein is CASSQDSAGYDYGYTF. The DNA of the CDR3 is TGCGCCAGCAGCCAAGATAGTGCGGGGTATGACTATGGCTACACCTTC.